The sequence of this TCR beta chain was determined in a study of blood T cell repertoires in COVID-19. Study summary: The cDNA or gDNA used as material had been derived from T cells, B-cell-depleted T cells, or PBMCs.

Individuals drawn from 24 US areas were about 18 to 95 years old. As originally analysed: Scientists estimated how many nucleated cells there were by amplifying reference gene primers. Using immunoSEQ multiplex PCR, the repertoire was profiled, and TCRdb retains in-frame clones only, with some absent. V and J calls and clone size come straight from that table; D and trimming were deduced from the DNA. The sample carries approximately 350,000 clones, less than 90% recorded once. The CDR3 is made up of 16 amino acids. From germline, CDR1 is LGHNA and CDR2 YNFKEQ. V lost 0 bases and J lost 4, with 15 bases in between. In its sample, this clone was seen a few times.

The sample taken for sequencing was PBMCs or T cells enriched from blood (not recorded which). This clonotype was obtained from a woman aged 45-65 years who had recovered from COVID-19. This chain joins TRBV4-2 and TRBJ1-2, with D possibly TRBD1 on 6 matching bases. In DNA form, the CDR3 reads TGTGCCAGCAGCCAAGAGGGGGCAGGAAGGGGCTATGGCTACACCTTC. Translation: CASSQEGAGRGYGYTF.